The subject of this entry is one TCR beta chain. The antigen it binds to is not known. There are no base qualities to consult, and no much larger clone falls within one base. The record originates from a study of blood T cell repertoires in COVID-19 (dated by TCRdb to 2018 to 2021). For the study in its entirety: Samples covering the acute and convalescent phases of COVID-19 were provided by collaborators in the United States, Italy and Spain. Samples were obtained from the ongoing ImmuneRACE study (first 160 participants) and from over a thousand subjects provided by 6 global collaborators. The prospective study material was composed of cDNA or gDNA derived from T cells, B-cell-depleted T cells, or PBMCs. Where available, HLA class I and class II types were taken from metadata supplied by the sample provider and were not determined by assay-based typing. Nearly every sample came with metadata listing a de-identified subject ID, COVID-19 status, age in years and sex. The repertoires were released in a freely available public database intended as a resource for research on the immune response to SARS-CoV-2. Deeply sampled blood TCRbeta repertoires from subjects exposed to, actively infected with, or recovered from COVID-19 were included in the dataset.

TCRbeta CDR3 regions were amplified from genomic DNA by means of the immunoSEQ Assay, a bias-controlled multiplex PCR. Per the original workflow: Within the assay, amplification of reference gene primers was used to estimate how many nucleated cells each sample contained. To quantify the absolute abundance of each unique TCRbeta CDR3 rearrangement, sequence reads were collapsed and filtered. For each sample, productive Simpson clonality was calculated as the square root of Simpson's diversity index across productive rearrangements. TCRdb holds this immuneACCESS table with in-frame rearrangements only. Some clones are missing; in checked studies, unresolved V genes explain under half, and the rest has no known cause. From that table come the V and J calls and clone size; the DNA was used to work out D and trimming. This sample gives over 350,000 clones in total; 70% to 90% of them show up just once. The ten largest make up roughly 1.2% of the sample.

The cysteine opens and the phenylalanine closes a CDR3 of 13 amino acids. Just the 39-base CDR3 DNA is kept, in frame starting at base 1. The germline V gene encodes CDR1 SGHNT and CDR2 YYREEE (reference sequence). Unmatched junction bases come to 6, with V trimmed by 9 bases and J by 4 bases. What the authors observed across the whole study: The quantity of clinical and demographic metadata differed by source and by participant and was supplied without curation.

Enrolling through a virtual design, the prospective study's participants ranged in age from about 18 to 89 years and lived across 20 to 30 United States geographic areas. To assign participants to cohorts, the prospective study relied on clinical history that participants themselves reported in a screening survey and a study questionnaire. Recovered participants in ImmuneRACE Cohort 3 were defined by two consecutive negative NP/OP PCR tests, clearance by a healthcare professional, or resolution of symptoms. In the prospective study, mobile phlebotomists collected whole blood, serum and a nasopharyngeal or oropharyngeal swab from each participant. Participants in the prospective study had the option to provide additional blood draws and questionnaires over a roughly 2-month period. Before DNA extraction, blood samples from the prospective study were shipped at room temperature or frozen.

Material for sequencing was PBMCs or T cells enriched from blood (not recorded which). The clonotype comes from a woman between 18 and 30 years old who had recovered from COVID-19. The chain links TRBV5-4 with TRBJ2-1; 8 central nucleotides agree with TRBD1. The nucleotides are TGTGCCATCCCGGGACAGGTTTACAATGAGCAGTTCTTC. Its protein product is CAIPGQVYNEQFF.